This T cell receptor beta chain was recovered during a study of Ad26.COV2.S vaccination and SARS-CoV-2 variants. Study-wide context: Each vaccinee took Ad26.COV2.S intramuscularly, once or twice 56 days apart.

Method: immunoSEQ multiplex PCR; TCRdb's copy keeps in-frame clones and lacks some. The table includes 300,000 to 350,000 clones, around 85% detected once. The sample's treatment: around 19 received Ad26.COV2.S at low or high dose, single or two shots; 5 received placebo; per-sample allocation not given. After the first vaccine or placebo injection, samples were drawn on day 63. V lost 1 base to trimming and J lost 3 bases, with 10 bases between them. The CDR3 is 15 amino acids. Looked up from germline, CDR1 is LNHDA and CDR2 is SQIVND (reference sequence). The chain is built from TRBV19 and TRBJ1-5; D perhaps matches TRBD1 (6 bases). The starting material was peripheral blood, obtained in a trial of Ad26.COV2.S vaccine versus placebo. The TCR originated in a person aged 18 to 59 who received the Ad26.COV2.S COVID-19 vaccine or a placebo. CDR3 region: CASSIGGGYNQPQHF. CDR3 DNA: TGTGCCAGTAGTATAGGGGGGGGCTACAATCAGCCCCAGCATTTT. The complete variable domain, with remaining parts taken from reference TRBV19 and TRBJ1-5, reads DGGITQSPKYLFRKEGQNVTLSCEQNLNHDAMYWYRQDPGQGLRLIYYSQIVNDFQKGDIAEGYSVSREKKESFPLTVTSAQKNPTAFYLCASSIGGGYNQPQHFGDGTRLSIL.